This T cell receptor (beta chain) was retrieved from a study of Ad26.COV2.S vaccination and SARS-CoV-2 variants. Whole-study context: Into the muscle, Ad26.COV2.S was dosed once or twice, 56 days apart. Points from the study as a whole: In TCR breadth and depth analyses, total T cell responses may have been underestimated. Reportedly, after vaccination the spike-specific CD8+ and CD4+ T cell responses displayed substantial breadth.

On this clone itself: Antigen specificity is unknown.

Method: immunoSEQ multiplex PCR; TCRdb's copy keeps in-frame clones and lacks some. The repertoire holds about 370,000 clones, around nine tenths seen once, with around 3.4% in the top ten. Described treatment: some 20 received Ad26.COV2.S at low or high dose, single or two shots; 5 received placebo; per-sample allocation not given. On day 63 after the first injection, vaccine and placebo recipients gave samples. The individual, an adult aged 18-55 years, was a donor in Boston. Germline V gene sequence: CDR1 LNHNV, CDR2 YYDKDF (reference sequence). The CDR3 is made up of 17 amino acids. J lost 8 bases, V lost 0 bases, and 10 bases had no gene match.

This sequence originates from a person aged 18-65 years who received the Ad26.COV2.S COVID-19 vaccine or a placebo. J is TRBJ2-2 and V is TRBV15; 9 bases are shared with TRBD1. The specimen comprised peripheral blood, sampled in a trial of Ad26.COV2.S vaccine versus placebo. Here the CDR3 DNA reads TGTGCCACCAGCAGAGACTCCGGGACAGGGTCTTCTGGGGAGCTGTTTTTT. It encodes CATSRDSGTGSSGELFF.